Listed here is a single TCR beta chain. The data stem from a study of control samples from healthy donors and cancer patients. Data came from immunoSEQ multiplex PCR; TCRdb stores just in-frame clones and leaves some out. Of about 150,000 clones listed, about 93% are singletons. V dropped 3 bases and J dropped 7 bases, with 28 bases sitting between them. CDR3 size: 19 residues. Germline CDR1 is MGHRA and CDR2 is YSYEKL. The chain links TRBV4-1 to TRBJ2-1; weak D call: TRBD2 (6 bases). The material sequenced was blood. This clonotype was sampled from a man between 50 and 59 years old in good health. CDR3 sequence reads: CASSHPGLRAGPERNEQFF. CDR3 sequence (DNA): TGCGCCAGCAGCCATCCGGGACTCAGAGCGGGTCCTGAAAGAAATGAGCAGTTCTTC.